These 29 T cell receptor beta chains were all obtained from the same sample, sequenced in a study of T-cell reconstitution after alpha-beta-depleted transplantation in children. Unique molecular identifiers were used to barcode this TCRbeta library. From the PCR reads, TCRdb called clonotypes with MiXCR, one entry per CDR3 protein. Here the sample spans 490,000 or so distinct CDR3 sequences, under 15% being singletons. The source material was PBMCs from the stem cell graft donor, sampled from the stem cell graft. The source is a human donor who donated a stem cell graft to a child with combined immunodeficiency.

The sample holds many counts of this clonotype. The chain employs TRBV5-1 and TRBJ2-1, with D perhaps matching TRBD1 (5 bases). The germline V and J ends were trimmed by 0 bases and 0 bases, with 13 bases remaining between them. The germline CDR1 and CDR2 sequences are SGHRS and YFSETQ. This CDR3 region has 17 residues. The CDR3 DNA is TGCGCCAGCAGCTTGGCCAGCAGGGCGAGCTCCTACAATGAGCAGTTCTTC. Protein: CASSLASRASSYNEQFF.

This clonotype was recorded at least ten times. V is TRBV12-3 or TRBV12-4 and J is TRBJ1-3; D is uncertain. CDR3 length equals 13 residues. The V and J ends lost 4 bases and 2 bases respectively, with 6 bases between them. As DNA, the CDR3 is TGTGCCAGCAGTTCCGGGGCTGGAAACACCATATATTTT. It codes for CASSSGAGNTIYF.

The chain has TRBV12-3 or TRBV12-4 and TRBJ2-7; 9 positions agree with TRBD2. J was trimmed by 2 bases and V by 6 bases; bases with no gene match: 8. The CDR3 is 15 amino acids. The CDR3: CASRSSLAGAYEQYF. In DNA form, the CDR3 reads TGTGCCAGCAGATCCTCGTTAGCGGGGGCCTACGAGCAGTACTTC.

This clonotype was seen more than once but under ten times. For the CDR3, the DNA is TGCGCCAGCAGCCAAGAGTTAGGGGACAGGGTGATATATGGCTACACCTTC. Protein: CASSQELGDRVIYGYTF. The chain links TRBV4-3 to TRBJ1-2; 9 nucleotides agree with TRBD1. The CDR3 length is 17 residues. V was clipped by 0 bases and J by 5 bases; unmatched bases: 10. Germline CDR1 and CDR2: LGHNA and YSLEER.

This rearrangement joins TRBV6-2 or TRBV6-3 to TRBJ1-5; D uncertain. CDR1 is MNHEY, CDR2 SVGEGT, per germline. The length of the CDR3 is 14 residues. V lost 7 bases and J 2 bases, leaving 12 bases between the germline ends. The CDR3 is CASTYGGGNQPQHF. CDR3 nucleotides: TGTGCCAGCACCTACGGCGGGGGCAATCAGCCCCAGCATTTT.

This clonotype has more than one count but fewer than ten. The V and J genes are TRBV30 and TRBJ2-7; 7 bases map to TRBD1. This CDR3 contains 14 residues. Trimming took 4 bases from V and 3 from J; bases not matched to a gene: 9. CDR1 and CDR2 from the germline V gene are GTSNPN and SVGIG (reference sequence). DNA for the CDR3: TGTGCCTGGAAGGGGGACAGAAAATACTACGAGCAGTACTTC. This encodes CAWKGDRKYYEQYF.

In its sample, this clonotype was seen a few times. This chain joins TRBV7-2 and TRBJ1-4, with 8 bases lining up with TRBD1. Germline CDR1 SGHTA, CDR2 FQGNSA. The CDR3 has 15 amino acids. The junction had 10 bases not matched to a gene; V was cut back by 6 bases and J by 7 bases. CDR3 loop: CASRSSTGASEKLFF. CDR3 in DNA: TGTGCCAGCAGGAGCTCGACAGGGGCGTCTGAAAAACTGTTTTTT.

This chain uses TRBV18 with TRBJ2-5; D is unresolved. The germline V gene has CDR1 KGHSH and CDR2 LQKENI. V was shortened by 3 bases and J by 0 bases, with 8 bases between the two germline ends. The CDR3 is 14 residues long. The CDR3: CASSPQRYQETQYF. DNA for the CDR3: TGTGCCAGCTCACCTCAAAGGTACCAAGAGACCCAGTACTTC.

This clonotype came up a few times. The CDR3 loop reads CASQKSGQGQETQYF. DNA for the CDR3: TGCGCCAGCCAAAAATCGGGACAGGGACAAGAGACCCAGTACTTC. The chain employs TRBV5-1 and TRBJ2-5; 9 bases are a match to TRBD1. The CDR3 is 15 amino acids. With 7 bases clipped from V and 2 bases from J, the junction kept 9 bases outside the gene matches. From germline, CDR1 is SGHRS and CDR2 YFSETQ.

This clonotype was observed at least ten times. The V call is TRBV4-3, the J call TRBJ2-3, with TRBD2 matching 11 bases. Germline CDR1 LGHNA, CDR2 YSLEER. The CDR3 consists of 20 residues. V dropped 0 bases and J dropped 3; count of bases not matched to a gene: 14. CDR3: CASSQEALAGGRLITDTQYF. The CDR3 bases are TGCGCCAGCAGCCAAGAAGCCCTAGCGGGGGGCCGCTTAATAACAGATACGCAGTATTTT.

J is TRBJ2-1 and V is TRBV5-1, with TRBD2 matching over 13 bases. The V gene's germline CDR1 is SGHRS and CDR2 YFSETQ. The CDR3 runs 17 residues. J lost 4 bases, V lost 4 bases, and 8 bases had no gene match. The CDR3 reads CASSQGLAGVLYNEQFF. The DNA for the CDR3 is TGCGCCAGCAGCCAAGGACTAGCGGGAGTTCTGTACAATGAGCAGTTCTTC.

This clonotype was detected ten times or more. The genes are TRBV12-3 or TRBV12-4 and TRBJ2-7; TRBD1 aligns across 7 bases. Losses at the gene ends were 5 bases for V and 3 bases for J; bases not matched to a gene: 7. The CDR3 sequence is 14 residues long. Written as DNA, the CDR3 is TGTGCCAGCAGTAGATACCGGGACAGCTACGAGCAGTACTTC. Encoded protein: CASSRYRDSYEQYF.

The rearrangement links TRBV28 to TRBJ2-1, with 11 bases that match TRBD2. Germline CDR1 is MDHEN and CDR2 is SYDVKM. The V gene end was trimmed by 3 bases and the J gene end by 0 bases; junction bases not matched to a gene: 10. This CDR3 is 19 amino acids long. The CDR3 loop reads CASSFVGLAGGLSYNEQFF. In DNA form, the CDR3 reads TGTGCCAGCAGTTTTGTCGGCCTAGCGGGGGGCCTCTCCTACAATGAGCAGTTCTTC.

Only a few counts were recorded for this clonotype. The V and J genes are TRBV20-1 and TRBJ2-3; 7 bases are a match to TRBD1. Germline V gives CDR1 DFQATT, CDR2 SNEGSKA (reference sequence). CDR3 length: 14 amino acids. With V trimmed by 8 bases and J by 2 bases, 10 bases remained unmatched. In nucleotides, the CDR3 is TGCAGTTATCTTCCGGGACAGAACACAGATACGCAGTATTTT. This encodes CSYLPGQNTDTQYF.

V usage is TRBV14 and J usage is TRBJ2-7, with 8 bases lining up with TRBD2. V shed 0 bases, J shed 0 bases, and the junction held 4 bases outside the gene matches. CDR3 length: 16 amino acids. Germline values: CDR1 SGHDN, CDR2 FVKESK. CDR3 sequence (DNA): TGTGCCAGCAGCCAAGAATGGGGGACTAGCTCCTACGAGCAGTACTTC. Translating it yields CASSQEWGTSSYEQYF.

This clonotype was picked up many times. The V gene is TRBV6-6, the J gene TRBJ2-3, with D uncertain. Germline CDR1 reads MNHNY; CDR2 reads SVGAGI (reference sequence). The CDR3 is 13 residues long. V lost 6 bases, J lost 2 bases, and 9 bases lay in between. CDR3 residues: CASSPLHTDTQYF. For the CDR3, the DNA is TGTGCCAGCAGCCCACTCCACACAGATACGCAGTATTTT.

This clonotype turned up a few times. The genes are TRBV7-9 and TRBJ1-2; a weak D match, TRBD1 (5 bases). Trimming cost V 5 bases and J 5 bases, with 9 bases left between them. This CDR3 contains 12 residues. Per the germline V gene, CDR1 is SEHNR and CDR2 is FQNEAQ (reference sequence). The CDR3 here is CASSPRQYGYTF. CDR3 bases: TGTGCCAGCAGCCCCAGACAGTATGGCTACACCTTC. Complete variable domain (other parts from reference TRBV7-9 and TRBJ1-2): DTGVSQNPRHKITKRGQNVTFRCDPISEHNRLYWYRQTLGQGPEFLTYFQNEAQLEKSRLLSDRFSAERPKGSFSTLEIQRTEQGDSAMYLCASSPRQYGYTFGSGTRLTVV.

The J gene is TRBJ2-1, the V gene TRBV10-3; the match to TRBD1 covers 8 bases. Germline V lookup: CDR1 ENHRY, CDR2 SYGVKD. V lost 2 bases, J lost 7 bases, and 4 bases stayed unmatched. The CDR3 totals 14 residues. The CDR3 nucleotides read TGTGCCATCAGTGAGGGCAGGGGGCAAAATGAGCAGTTCTTC. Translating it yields CAISEGRGQNEQFF.

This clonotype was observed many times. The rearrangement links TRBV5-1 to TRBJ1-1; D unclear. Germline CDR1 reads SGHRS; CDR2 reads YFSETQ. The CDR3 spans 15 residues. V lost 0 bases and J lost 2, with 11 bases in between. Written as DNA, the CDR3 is TGCGCCAGCAGCTTGGACGGCAGAGTTAACACTGAAGCTTTCTTT. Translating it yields CASSLDGRVNTEAFF.

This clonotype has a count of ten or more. CDR3 sequence reads: CASSLAPGELFF. In DNA form, the CDR3 reads TGTGCCAGCAGTTTAGCTCCCGGGGAGCTGTTTTTT. The V gene is TRBV12-3 or TRBV12-4, the J gene TRBJ2-2; D is unresolved. The CDR3 loop spans 12 amino acids. V gave up 0 bases and J gave up 6 bases, with 2 bases separating them.

The CDR3 sequence is CSARDLGTTIQRVYNEQFF. In nucleotides, the CDR3 is TGCAGTGCTAGAGATCTCGGGACTACCATACAACGTGTGTACAATGAGCAGTTCTTC. This sequence joins TRBV20-1 and TRBJ2-1; 7 positions agree with TRBD2. Per germline, CDR1 DFQATT and CDR2 SNEGSKA (reference sequence). The junction had 18 bases not matched to a gene; V was cut back by 0 bases and J by 4 bases. This CDR3 spans 19 amino acids.

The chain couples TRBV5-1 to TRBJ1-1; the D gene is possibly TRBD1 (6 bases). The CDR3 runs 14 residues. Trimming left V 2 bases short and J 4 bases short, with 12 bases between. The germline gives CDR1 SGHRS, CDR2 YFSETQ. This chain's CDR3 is CASSFRGAGTEAFF. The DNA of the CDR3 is TGCGCCAGCAGCTTCAGGGGCGCGGGCACTGAAGCTTTCTTT.

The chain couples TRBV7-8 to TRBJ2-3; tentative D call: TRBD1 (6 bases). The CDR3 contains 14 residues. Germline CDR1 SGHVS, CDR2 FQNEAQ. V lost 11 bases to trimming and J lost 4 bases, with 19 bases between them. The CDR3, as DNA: TGTGCCGTCGGGGTACAGGGTTTTCCAGATACGCAGTATTTT. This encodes CAVGVQGFPDTQYF.

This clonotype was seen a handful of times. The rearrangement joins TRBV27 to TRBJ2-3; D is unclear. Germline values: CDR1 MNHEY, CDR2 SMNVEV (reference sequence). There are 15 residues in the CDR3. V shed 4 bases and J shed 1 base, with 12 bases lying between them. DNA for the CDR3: TGTGCCAGCAGTTGGAATCCGGCCGGCACAGATACGCAGTATTTT. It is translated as CASSWNPAGTDTQYF.

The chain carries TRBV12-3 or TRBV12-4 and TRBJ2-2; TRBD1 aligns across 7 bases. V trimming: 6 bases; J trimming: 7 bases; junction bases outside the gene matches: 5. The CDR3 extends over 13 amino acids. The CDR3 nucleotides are TGTGCCAGCAGCCTGCAGGGGGTCGGGGAGCTGTTTTTT. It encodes CASSLQGVGELFF.

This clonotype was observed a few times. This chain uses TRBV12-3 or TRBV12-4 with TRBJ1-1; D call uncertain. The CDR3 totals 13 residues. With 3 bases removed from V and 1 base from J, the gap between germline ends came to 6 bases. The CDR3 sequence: CASSFGWNTEAFF. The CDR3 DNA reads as TGTGCCAGCAGTTTTGGATGGAACACTGAAGCTTTCTTT.

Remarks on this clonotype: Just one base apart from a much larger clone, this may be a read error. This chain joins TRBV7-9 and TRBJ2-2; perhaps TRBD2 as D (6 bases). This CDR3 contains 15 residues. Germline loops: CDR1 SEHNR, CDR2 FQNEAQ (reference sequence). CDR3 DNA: TGTGCCAGCAGCTTAGAGGGCGGACTAACCGGGGGGCTGTTTTTT. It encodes CASSLEGGLTGGLFF.

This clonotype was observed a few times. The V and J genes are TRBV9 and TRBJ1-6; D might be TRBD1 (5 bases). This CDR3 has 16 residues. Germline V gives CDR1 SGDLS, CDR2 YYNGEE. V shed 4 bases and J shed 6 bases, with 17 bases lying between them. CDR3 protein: CASSQGGPNANSPLHF. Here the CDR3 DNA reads TGTGCCAGCAGCCAGGGCGGGCCAAACGCTAATTCACCCCTCCACTTT.

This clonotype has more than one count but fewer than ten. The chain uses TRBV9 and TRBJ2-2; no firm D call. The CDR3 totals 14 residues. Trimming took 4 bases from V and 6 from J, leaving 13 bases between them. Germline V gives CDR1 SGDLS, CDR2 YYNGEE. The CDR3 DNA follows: TGTGCCAGCAGCTCTCGGGCACCAGCCGGGGAGCTGTTTTTT. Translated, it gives CASSSRAPAGELFF.